A selection of T cell receptor beta chains follows, all from one sample in a study of shared clonotypes between healthy human individuals. Libraries were prepared by immunoSEQ multiplex PCR; TCRdb keeps only in-frame clonotypes and omits some of them. There are more than 1,200,000 clones in the sample; approximately 98.5% occur only once, and approximately 0.4% lies in the top ten. The sample comprised naive CD4+ T cells sorted from blood. The source of these receptors is a man aged 25 to 40 in good health. Both conserved end residues are part of each CDR3. A D gene is named only where the DNA matches it firmly. The listing skips clone size in some rows; elsewhere it reads once, few, many or a size class.

abundance: -
j_gene: TRBJ2-7
v_gene: TRBV11-2
d_gene: -
CDR3aa: CASSRASRFFEQYF
CDR3nt: TGTGCCAGCAGCCGGGCGTCCAGGTTCTTCGAGCAGTACTTC

abundance: -
j_gene: TRBJ2-1
v_gene: TRBV20-1
d_gene: -
CDR3aa: CSAPLRGEQFF
CDR3nt: TGCAGTGCTCCCCTTAGGGGTGAGCAGTTCTTC

abundance: -
j_gene: TRBJ2-5
v_gene: TRBV15
d_gene: -
CDR3aa: CATSRDGETQYF
CDR3nt: TGTGCCACCAGCAGGGACGGAGAGACCCAGTACTTC

abundance: -
j_gene: TRBJ2-1
v_gene: TRBV7-3
d_gene: -
CDR3aa: CASSLLSDSYNEQFF
CDR3nt: TGTGCCAGCAGCCTACTTAGCGATTCCTACAATGAGCAGTTCTTC

abundance: -
j_gene: TRBJ2-7
v_gene: TRBV28
d_gene: -
CDR3aa: CASSFLLGVSWEQYF
CDR3nt: TGTGCCAGCAGTTTCCTGTTAGGGGTATCGTGGGAGCAGTACTTC

abundance: -
j_gene: TRBJ1-4
v_gene: TRBV5-1
d_gene: -
CDR3aa: CASSLIPGIQNEKLFF
CDR3nt: TGCGCCAGCAGCCTTATACCGGGAATCCAAAATGAAAAACTGTTTTTT

abundance: -
j_gene: TRBJ1-1
v_gene: TRBV2
d_gene: -
CDR3aa: CASRWEKVRTEAFF
CDR3nt: TGTGCCAGCCGGTGGGAGAAGGTTCGCACTGAAGCTTTCTTT

abundance: -
j_gene: TRBJ2-3
v_gene: TRBV29-1
d_gene: -
CDR3aa: CSVVYSGSGPRLDTQYF
CDR3nt: TGCAGCGTTGTATACTCGGGTAGCGGCCCTCGGTTAGATACGCAGTATTTT

abundance: once
j_gene: TRBJ2-4
v_gene: TRBV18
d_gene: -
CDR3aa: CASSSRLGRKDIQYF
CDR3nt: TGTGCCAGCTCATCCCGATTGGGTAGGAAGGACATTCAGTACTTC

abundance: -
j_gene: TRBJ2-7
v_gene: TRBV5-4
d_gene: TRBD1
CDR3aa: CASSTGQRTGAYEQYF
CDR3nt: TGTGCCAGCAGCACTGGACAGAGGACAGGGGCCTACGAGCAGTACTTC

abundance: -
j_gene: TRBJ2-7
v_gene: TRBV10-3
d_gene: TRBD2
CDR3aa: CAIRPTSGRVHEQYF
CDR3nt: TGTGCCATCAGGCCTACTAGCGGGAGAGTCCACGAGCAGTACTTC

abundance: once
j_gene: TRBJ2-1
v_gene: TRBV5-1
d_gene: -
CDR3aa: CASSGGYYNEQFF
CDR3nt: TGCGCCAGCAGCGGCGGCTACTACAATGAGCAGTTCTTC

abundance: -
j_gene: TRBJ1-4
v_gene: TRBV18
d_gene: TRBD1
CDR3aa: CASSPRTGGDEKLFF
CDR3nt: TGTGCCAGCTCACCAAGGACAGGAGGAGATGAAAAACTGTTTTTT

abundance: -
j_gene: TRBJ2-4
v_gene: TRBV9
d_gene: TRBD1
CDR3aa: CASSDGTGYGIQYF
CDR3nt: TGTGCCAGCAGCGACGGGACAGGATACGGAATTCAGTACTTC

abundance: -
j_gene: TRBJ2-3
v_gene: TRBV5-1
d_gene: -
CDR3aa: CASSLAAAPDTQYF
CDR3nt: TGCGCCAGCAGCTTGGCCGCAGCTCCAGATACGCAGTATTTT

abundance: -
j_gene: TRBJ2-3
v_gene: TRBV7-2
d_gene: -
CDR3aa: CASSQRRPRTLTDTQYF
CDR3nt: TGTGCCAGCAGTCAAAGGCGCCCCCGGACTCTCACAGATACGCAGTATTTT

abundance: once
j_gene: TRBJ2-1
v_gene: TRBV5-1
d_gene: -
CDR3aa: CASSMDNPGLGRYEQFF
CDR3nt: TGCGCCAGCAGCATGGATAATCCAGGGCTAGGTCGCTATGAGCAGTTCTTC

abundance: -
j_gene: TRBJ2-7
v_gene: TRBV5-4
d_gene: -
CDR3aa: CASSLAGRGAPRDSEQYF
CDR3nt: TGTGCCAGCAGCTTGGCCGGCCGGGGAGCCCCGCGGGACAGCGAGCAGTACTTC

abundance: -
j_gene: TRBJ1-5
v_gene: TRBV28
d_gene: TRBD1
CDR3aa: CASRRTTINRGDDSNQPQHF
CDR3nt: TGTGCCAGCAGACGTACGACCATAAACAGGGGGGATGATAGCAATCAGCCCCAGCATTTT

abundance: once
j_gene: TRBJ2-1
v_gene: TRBV11-2
d_gene: -
CDR3aa: CASSAPGLPHNEQFF
CDR3nt: TGTGCCAGCAGCGCACCGGGACTGCCCCACAATGAGCAGTTCTTC

abundance: -
j_gene: TRBJ2-7
v_gene: TRBV10-2
d_gene: -
CDR3aa: CASSDHSGSYEQYF
CDR3nt: TGCGCCAGCAGTGATCACAGCGGGTCTTACGAGCAGTACTTC

abundance: -
j_gene: TRBJ1-5
v_gene: TRBV18
d_gene: TRBD1
CDR3aa: CASSDRPNQPQHF
CDR3nt: TGTGCCAGCTCGGACAGGCCGAATCAGCCCCAGCATTTT

abundance: -
j_gene: TRBJ2-7
v_gene: TRBV7-8
d_gene: TRBD2
CDR3aa: CASSLVASGRGYEQYF
CDR3nt: TGTGCCAGCAGCTTGGTGGCTAGCGGGAGGGGGTACGAGCAGTACTTC

abundance: -
j_gene: TRBJ2-1
v_gene: TRBV14
d_gene: -
CDR3aa: CASSLLAGTQNEQFF
CDR3nt: TGTGCCAGCAGCCTTTTGGCGGGGACACAGAATGAGCAGTTCTTC

abundance: -
j_gene: TRBJ1-5
v_gene: TRBV6-5
d_gene: -
CDR3aa: CASSAGTRKNQPQHF
CDR3nt: TGTGCCAGCAGTGCTGGGACAAGGAAAAATCAGCCCCAGCATTTT

abundance: -
j_gene: TRBJ2-1
v_gene: TRBV7-3
d_gene: -
CDR3aa: CASGEWGYNEQFF
CDR3nt: TGTGCCAGCGGGGAATGGGGGTACAATGAGCAGTTCTTC

abundance: -
j_gene: TRBJ1-5
v_gene: TRBV27
d_gene: -
CDR3aa: CASSLRQVNVGNQPQHF
CDR3nt: TGTGCCAGCAGTTTAAGACAGGTAAATGTGGGCAATCAGCCCCAGCATTTT

abundance: -
j_gene: TRBJ1-4
v_gene: TRBV11-2
d_gene: TRBD1
CDR3aa: CASSLSLTGTFATNEKLFF
CDR3nt: TGTGCCAGCAGCTTATCCCTGACAGGGACGTTCGCAACTAATGAAAAACTGTTTTTT

abundance: -
j_gene: TRBJ2-1
v_gene: TRBV14
d_gene: -
CDR3aa: CASSQDYIRTRPFF
CDR3nt: TGTGCCAGCAGCCAAGACTACATTAGGACCCGACCTTTCTTC

abundance: once
j_gene: TRBJ2-2
v_gene: TRBV10-3
d_gene: -
CDR3aa: CAISADLAQQNTGELFF
CDR3nt: TGTGCCATCAGTGCGGACCTAGCGCAACAGAACACCGGGGAGCTGTTTTTT

abundance: -
j_gene: TRBJ2-1
v_gene: TRBV5-4
d_gene: -
CDR3aa: CASSSYRDFEQFF
CDR3nt: TGTGCCAGCAGCTCATATAGGGATTTTGAGCAGTTCTTC

abundance: once
j_gene: TRBJ2-1
v_gene: TRBV7-8
d_gene: -
CDR3aa: CASIRTVSSYNEQFF
CDR3nt: TGTGCCAGCATCAGGACCGTGAGCTCCTACAATGAGCAGTTCTTC

abundance: -
j_gene: TRBJ2-3
v_gene: TRBV28
d_gene: TRBD1
CDR3aa: CASSPGQGIDTQYF
CDR3nt: TGTGCCAGCAGTCCGGGACAGGGGATAGATACGCAGTATTTT

abundance: -
j_gene: TRBJ2-1
v_gene: TRBV6-1
d_gene: TRBD1
CDR3aa: CASSEDRGRYNEQFF
CDR3nt: TGTGCCAGCAGTGAAGACAGGGGGCGCTACAATGAGCAGTTCTTC

abundance: -
j_gene: TRBJ2-7
v_gene: TRBV2
d_gene: -
CDR3aa: CASSEIEQYF
CDR3nt: TGTGCCAGCAGTGAAATCGAGCAGTACTTC

abundance: -
j_gene: TRBJ2-7
v_gene: TRBV5-5
d_gene: -
CDR3aa: CASSLTASRYEQYF
CDR3nt: TGTGCCAGCAGCTTGACAGCGTCGCGCTACGAGCAGTACTTC

abundance: -
j_gene: TRBJ2-5
v_gene: TRBV5-1
d_gene: -
CDR3aa: CASSPGTRETQYF
CDR3nt: TGCGCCAGCAGCCCTGGGACGAGAGAGACCCAGTACTTC

abundance: -
j_gene: TRBJ1-4
v_gene: TRBV5-1
d_gene: -
CDR3aa: CASSIARGSEKLFF
CDR3nt: TGCGCCAGCAGCATCGCTAGAGGGTCTGAAAAACTGTTTTTT

abundance: -
j_gene: TRBJ1-1
v_gene: TRBV27
d_gene: -
CDR3aa: CASNSRDLNTEAFF
CDR3nt: TGTGCCAGCAATAGCAGGGATCTGAACACTGAAGCTTTCTTT

abundance: -
j_gene: TRBJ2-7
v_gene: TRBV28
d_gene: -
CDR3aa: CAHNRDMVMGEQYF
CDR3nt: TGTGCACATAACCGGGACATGGTCATGGGCGAGCAGTACTTC

abundance: -
j_gene: TRBJ2-5
v_gene: TRBV29-1
d_gene: TRBD2
CDR3aa: CSGGGLNGETQYF
CDR3nt: TGCAGCGGGGGGGGACTGAATGGTGAGACCCAGTACTTC

abundance: few
j_gene: TRBJ2-7
v_gene: TRBV28
d_gene: -
CDR3aa: CASSIPLEEQYF
CDR3nt: TGTGCCAGCAGTATACCTCTGGAGGAGCAGTACTTC

abundance: -
j_gene: TRBJ1-5
v_gene: TRBV28
d_gene: -
CDR3aa: CASSLQVINQPQHF
CDR3nt: TGTGCCAGCAGTCTACAGGTAATCAATCAGCCCCAGCATTTT

abundance: -
j_gene: TRBJ1-2
v_gene: TRBV5-4
d_gene: TRBD1
CDR3aa: CASSRTGVGYTF
CDR3nt: TGTGCCAGCAGCAGGACAGGGGTAGGCTACACCTTC

abundance: -
j_gene: TRBJ1-5
v_gene: TRBV28
d_gene: TRBD1
CDR3aa: CASSPGTGRNSNQPQHF
CDR3nt: TGTGCCAGCAGTCCCGGGACAGGGCGGAATAGCAATCAGCCCCAGCATTTT

abundance: -
j_gene: TRBJ1-1
v_gene: TRBV18
d_gene: -
CDR3aa: CASSRDLEAFF
CDR3nt: TGTGCCAGCTCCCGCGACTTGGAGGCTTTCTTT

abundance: -
j_gene: TRBJ2-7
v_gene: TRBV5-1
d_gene: TRBD1
CDR3aa: CASSPGTGVEQYF
CDR3nt: TGCGCCAGCAGCCCCGGGACAGGGGTCGAGCAGTACTTC

abundance: -
j_gene: TRBJ2-5
v_gene: TRBV2
d_gene: TRBD1
CDR3aa: CASSSGGETQYF
CDR3nt: TGTGCCAGTAGTTCAGGGGGAGAGACCCAGTACTTC

abundance: -
j_gene: TRBJ2-7
v_gene: TRBV5-1
d_gene: -
CDR3aa: CASSPTHPYEQYF
CDR3nt: TGCGCCAGCAGCCCAACCCACCCGTACGAGCAGTACTTC

abundance: -
j_gene: TRBJ2-1
v_gene: TRBV4-1
d_gene: -
CDR3aa: CASSLEPGTYNEQFF
CDR3nt: TGCGCCAGCAGCCTGGAACCAGGGACCTACAATGAGCAGTTCTTC

abundance: -
j_gene: TRBJ1-1
v_gene: TRBV2
d_gene: -
CDR3aa: CASRPRMNTEAFF
CDR3nt: TGTGCCAGCAGACCGAGGATGAACACTGAAGCTTTCTTT

abundance: -
j_gene: TRBJ2-1
v_gene: TRBV6-6
d_gene: TRBD2
CDR3aa: CASSFRSGIAHEQFF
CDR3nt: TGTGCCAGCAGTTTCCGTAGCGGGATCGCCCATGAGCAGTTCTTC

abundance: -
j_gene: TRBJ2-1
v_gene: TRBV6-5
d_gene: -
CDR3aa: CASSYGPSSYNEQFF
CDR3nt: TGTGCCAGCAGTTACGGGCCCAGCTCCTACAATGAGCAGTTCTTC

abundance: -
j_gene: TRBJ2-7
v_gene: TRBV5-1
d_gene: -
CDR3aa: CASSLEGLLKPEQYF
CDR3nt: TGCGCCAGCAGCTTGGAAGGCCTCCTTAAGCCCGAGCAGTACTTC

abundance: -
j_gene: TRBJ1-5
v_gene: TRBV4-1
d_gene: -
CDR3aa: CASSQLATRSFQSQPQHF
CDR3nt: TGCGCCAGCAGCCAACTGGCCACCAGGAGCTTCCAATCTCAGCCCCAGCATTTT

abundance: -
j_gene: TRBJ2-1
v_gene: TRBV19
d_gene: -
CDR3aa: CASSINSGGPYNEQFF
CDR3nt: TGTGCCAGTAGTATCAATAGCGGAGGCCCCTACAATGAGCAGTTCTTC

abundance: -
j_gene: TRBJ1-1
v_gene: TRBV5-1
d_gene: -
CDR3aa: CASKLVSGNTEAFF
CDR3nt: TGCGCCAGCAAGCTGGTGAGCGGGAACACTGAAGCTTTCTTT

abundance: -
j_gene: TRBJ2-2
v_gene: TRBV10-1
d_gene: -
CDR3aa: CASRAQITGELFF
CDR3nt: TGCGCCAGCAGGGCACAGATCACCGGGGAGCTGTTTTTT

abundance: -
j_gene: TRBJ2-5
v_gene: TRBV18
d_gene: -
CDR3aa: CASSQTRPNEWETQYF
CDR3nt: TGTGCCAGCTCACAGACCCGCCCAAATGAGTGGGAGACCCAGTACTTC

abundance: -
j_gene: TRBJ2-3
v_gene: TRBV29-1
d_gene: -
CDR3aa: CSTRTASLSADTQYF
CDR3nt: TGCAGCACCCGGACGGCCAGCCTATCGGCAGATACGCAGTATTTT